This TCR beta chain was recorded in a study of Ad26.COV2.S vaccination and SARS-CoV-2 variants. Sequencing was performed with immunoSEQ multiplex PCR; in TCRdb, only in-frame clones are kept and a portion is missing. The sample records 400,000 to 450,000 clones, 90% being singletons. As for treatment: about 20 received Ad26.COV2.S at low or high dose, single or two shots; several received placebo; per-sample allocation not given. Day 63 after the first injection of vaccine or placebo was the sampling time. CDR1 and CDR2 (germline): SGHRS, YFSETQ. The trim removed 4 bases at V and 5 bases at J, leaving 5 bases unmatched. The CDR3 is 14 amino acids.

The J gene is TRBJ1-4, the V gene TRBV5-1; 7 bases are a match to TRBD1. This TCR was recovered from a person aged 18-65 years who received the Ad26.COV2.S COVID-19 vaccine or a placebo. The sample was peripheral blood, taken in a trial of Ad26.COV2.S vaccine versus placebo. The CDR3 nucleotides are TGCGCCAGCAGCCGACAGGGCCTAAATGAAAAACTGTTTTTT. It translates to CASSRQGLNEKLFF.